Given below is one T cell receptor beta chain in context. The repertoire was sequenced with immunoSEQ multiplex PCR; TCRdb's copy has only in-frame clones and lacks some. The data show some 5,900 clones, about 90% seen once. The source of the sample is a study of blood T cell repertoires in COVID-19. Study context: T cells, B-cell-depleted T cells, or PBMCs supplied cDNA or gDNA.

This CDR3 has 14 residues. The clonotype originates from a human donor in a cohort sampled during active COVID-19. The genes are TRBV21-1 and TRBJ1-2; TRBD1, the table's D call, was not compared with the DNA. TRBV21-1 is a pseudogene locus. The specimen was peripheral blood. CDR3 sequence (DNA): TGTGCCAGCAGCAAACTGCCAGCTAACTATGGCTACACCTTC. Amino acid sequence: CASSKLPANYGYTF.